This T cell receptor (beta chain) was identified in a study of blood T cells in healthy people across ages. Study-wide points: What prevented conclusive comparison of naive and antigen-experienced cells was that PBMCs were unsorted. Strong correlation was found linking TCR beta diversity to naive T cell percentage.

This clonotype was picked up a small number of times. Its specificity is not known. A sample-barcoded 5' primer and a J-beta primer mix were used in a second PCR of roughly 6 to 11 cycles. A template-switch adaptor that had 12 random nucleotides put a tag on each cDNA molecule. TCRdb re-called the 5' RACE reads with MiXCR, one entry per CDR3 protein. The sample yields about 1.7 million distinct CDR3 sequences, approximately 30% seen once. V was trimmed by 6 bases and J by 0 bases, leaving 14 bases between them. Germline V CDR1 and CDR2: DFQATT, SNEGSKA (reference sequence). This CDR3 is built from 14 residues. Caucasian individuals from Russia who were healthy and aged about 6 to 95 acted as donors.

The V and J genes are TRBV20-1 and TRBJ1-1; tentatively, D is TRBD1 (5 bases). Sequenced input: blood. The source is a woman in her thirties in good health. The CDR3 DNA reads as TGCAGTGCAAATAGACAGTCCATGAACACTGAAGCTTTCTTT. The encoded protein is CSANRQSMNTEAFF.